The 23 T cell receptor beta chains presented below share a single source sample, sequenced in a study of blood T cell repertoires in COVID-19. Assay: immunoSEQ multiplex PCR; the TCRdb copy retains only in-frame clones and omits some. The profile shows about 240,000 clones, roughly four fifths of them singletons. Specimen: PBMCs or T cells enriched from blood (not recorded which). The receptors originated from a woman between 40 and 55 years old who had been exposed to COVID-19.

In this sample, this clone turned up once. The rearrangement uses TRBV2 and TRBJ2-3, with 7 bases aligning to TRBD1. The ends lost 1 base at V and 4 bases at J; junction bases unmatched: 2. Germline CDR1 is SNHLY and CDR2 is FYNNEI. The CDR3 runs to 14 residues. Here the CDR3 DNA reads TGTGCCAGCAGTGAAGACAGGGGAGCAGATACGCAGTATTTT. This encodes CASSEDRGADTQYF.

The rearrangement uses TRBV10-3 and TRBJ2-7; maybe TRBD1 (6 bases). Trimming took off 0 bases at V and 2 bases at J, with 11 bases between the two ends. CDR3 length: 15 residues. The germline V gene encodes CDR1 ENHRY and CDR2 SYGVKD. The CDR3 region has the DNA TGTGCCATCAGTGAGTCTGGGTCAGGGGCCTACGAGCAGTACTTC. Translated: CAISESGSGAYEQYF.

There are a few counts of this clone. The chain is built from TRBV4-2 and TRBJ2-1; the match to TRBD2 covers 10 bases. CDR1 and CDR2 from the germline V gene are LGHNA and YNFKEQ. J lost 7 bases, V lost 0 bases, and 6 bases had no gene match. The CDR3 is made up of 16 amino acids. This CDR3 reads CASSQDNSGGANEQFF. DNA of the CDR3: TGTGCCAGCAGCCAAGACAACAGCGGGGGGGCGAATGAGCAGTTCTTC.

The chain combines TRBV5-4 with TRBJ1-6; D gene uncertain. The CDR3 is 15 residues long. V was cut by 0 bases and J by 10 bases, with 14 bases left in between. Germline V gives CDR1 SGHNT, CDR2 YYREEE (reference sequence). The CDR3 reads CASSLGPARESPLHF. The CDR3 DNA reads TGTGCCAGCAGCTTGGGTCCGGCACGGGAATCACCCCTCCACTTT.

The chain has TRBV27 and TRBJ2-2; D ambiguous. Between the trimmed V and J ends, which lost 8 bases and 2 bases, there was a span of 9 bases. Germline CDR1 reads MNHEY; CDR2 reads SMNVEV (reference sequence). This CDR3 has 13 amino acids. CDR3: CASRLINTGELFF. The CDR3, as DNA: TGTGCCAGCCGACTGATTAACACCGGGGAGCTGTTTTTT.

The rearrangement links TRBV5-8 to TRBJ2-2, with D maybe TRBD2 (6 bases). Germline V gene data show CDR1 as SGHTS and CDR2 as YDEGEE. The V end was cut by 2 bases, the J end by 3 bases, with 17 bases between. The CDR3 has 17 residues. Here the CDR3 reads CASSFGRVGGDTGELFF. For the CDR3, the DNA is TGTGCCAGCAGCTTCGGCAGGGTTGGAGGGGACACCGGGGAGCTGTTTTTT.

This clone was counted only a few times. This chain links TRBV6-5 with TRBJ2-5; 10 bases are a match to TRBD1. V lost 6 bases, J lost 6 bases, and 7 bases stayed unmatched. The CDR3 length is 14 residues. CDR1 is MNHEY, CDR2 SVGAGI, per germline. CDR3 in DNA: TGTGCCAGCAGGCCGGGGACAGGGGACAAGACCCAGTACTTC. This codes for CASRPGTGDKTQYF.

The rearrangement joins TRBV3-1 (or the pseudogene TRBV3-2) to TRBJ2-3, with TRBD2 as a possible D gene (5 bases). V lost 0 bases, J lost 6 bases, and 13 bases lay in between. This CDR3 spans 15 amino acids. In germline, CDR1 is LGHDT, CDR2 YNNKEL (reference sequence). The CDR3 bases are TGTGCCAGCAGCCAAGAAATGAGGGTTAGGGATACGCAGTATTTT. It translates to CASSQEMRVRDTQYF.

This chain uses TRBV2 with TRBJ1-4, with 7 bases fitting TRBD1. The V and J ends lost 10 bases and 5 bases, in that order; junction bases with no gene match: 7. This CDR3 has 13 residues. Germline V CDR1 and CDR2: SNHLY, FYNNEI. The DNA of the CDR3 is TGTGCCATCCAGGGACAGCTGAATGAAAAACTGTTTTTT. Its translation is CAIQGQLNEKLFF. The full variable domain, in which reference TRBV2 and TRBJ1-4 provide the parts outside the CDR3, is EPEVTQTPSHQVTQMGQEVILRCVPISNHLYFYWYRQILGQKVEFLVSFYNNEISEKSEIFDDQFSVERPDGSNFTLKIRSTKLEDSAMYFCAIQGQLNEKLFFGSGTQLSVL.

The J gene is TRBJ2-1, the V gene TRBV7-2; 15 nucleotides line up with TRBD2. The germline V gene has CDR1 SGHTA and CDR2 FQGNSA. V was pared by 3 bases and J by 9 bases, with 3 bases of the junction left unmatched. The CDR3 runs 15 residues. The CDR3 nucleotides read TGTGCCAGCAGCTTGGGGACTAGCGGGGGGTCTGAGCAGTTCTTC. As protein: CASSLGTSGGSEQFF.

V usage is TRBV5-6 and J usage is TRBJ1-1, with D perhaps matching TRBD1 (5 bases). V gave up 7 bases and J gave up 8 bases, with 18 bases separating them. Looked up from germline, CDR1 is SGHDT and CDR2 is YYEEEE. The CDR3 is 13 amino acids. CDR3 amino acids: CASGSPGGEEAFF. The CDR3 region has the DNA TGTGCCAGCGGCAGCCCTGGAGGGGAAGAAGCTTTCTTT. The whole variable domain, filled in from reference TRBV5-6 and TRBJ1-1, reads DAGVTQSPTHLIKTRGQQVTLRCSPKSGHDTVSWYQQALGQGPQFIFQYYEEEERQRGNFPDRFSGHQFPNYSSELNVNALLLGDSALYLCASGSPGGEEAFFGQGTRLTVV.

The CDR3 DNA is TGTGCCACTTCGGGGGGTCTTGATTCACCCCTCCACTTT. As protein: CATSGGLDSPLHF. The V call is TRBV10-3, the J call TRBJ1-6; a weak D match, TRBD1 (5 bases). The germline gives CDR1 ENHRY, CDR2 SYGVKD. CDR3 size: 13 residues. V dropped 10 bases and J dropped 8 bases, with 15 bases sitting between them.

The chain carries TRBV2 and TRBJ2-1; the D gene is possibly TRBD1 (5 bases). The germline CDR1 and CDR2 sequences are SNHLY and FYNNEI. The CDR3 contains 14 residues. Trimming removed 10 bases at V and 6 bases at J, with 19 bases between. CDR3 sequence reads: CATSQQGSGNEQFF. For the CDR3, the DNA is TGTGCCACCTCCCAGCAGGGCTCGGGCAATGAGCAGTTCTTC.

The chain has TRBV9 and TRBJ1-4; the D is unclear. The CDR3 runs to 15 residues. V lost 0 bases and J lost 3, with 9 bases in between. CDR1 and CDR2 (germline): SGDLS, YYNGEE. The CDR3 DNA reads as TGTGCCAGCAGCGTAGGGAGTGGGTCTAATGAAAAACTGTTTTTT. This gives the protein CASSVGSGSNEKLFF.

The chain combines TRBV4-1 with TRBJ2-7; the match to TRBD1 covers 9 bases. The CDR3 sequence is 14 residues long. Per the germline V gene, CDR1 is MGHRA and CDR2 is YSYEKL. Unmatched junction bases numbered 2, after V lost 2 bases and J lost 3 bases. DNA of the CDR3: TGCGCCAGCAGCCAACCGGGACAGGGCTACGAGCAGTACTTC. Its translation is CASSQPGQGYEQYF.

The V gene is TRBV12-3 or TRBV12-4, the J gene TRBJ2-7; unclear D gene. CDR3 length: 13 amino acids. The V end was cut by 7 bases, the J end by 2 bases, with 12 bases between. The CDR3 here is CASKNHRAYEQYF. Written as DNA, the CDR3 is TGTGCCAGCAAGAACCACCGGGCCTACGAGCAGTACTTC.

The chain couples TRBV6-1 to TRBJ2-5; D possibly corresponds to TRBD1 (5 bases). This CDR3 comprises 13 residues. Germline CDR1 and CDR2: MNHNS and SASEGT. V was shortened by 2 bases and J by 2 bases, with 6 bases between the two germline ends. CDR3 nucleotides: TGTGCCAGCAGTGAACAGGGTCAAGAGACCCAGTACTTC. This codes for CASSEQGQETQYF.

V and J are TRBV10-3 and TRBJ2-1, with 7 bases that match TRBD2. The CDR3 length is 16 residues. CDR1 ENHRY and CDR2 SYGVKD come from the germline V gene. V shed 4 bases, J shed 8 bases, and the junction held 14 bases outside the gene matches. The CDR3 sequence: CAISGPLGGSLHEQFF. CDR3 nucleotide sequence: TGTGCCATCAGTGGGCCCCTGGGGGGGAGTCTTCATGAGCAGTTCTTC.

The chain couples TRBV24-1 to TRBJ2-5; D unclear. Germline CDR1 KGHDR, CDR2 SFDVKD. CDR3 length: 13 residues. The V gene lost 5 bases and the J gene lost 4 bases, with 10 bases spanning the gap. The CDR3 here is CATSATNGETQYF. In DNA form, the CDR3 reads TGTGCCACCAGTGCCACTAATGGAGAGACCCAGTACTTC.

This chain connects TRBV9 to TRBJ1-2, with D hard to call. V shed 0 bases and J shed 8 bases, with 8 bases lying between them. CDR3 length: 12 amino acids. CDR1 and CDR2 from the germline V gene are SGDLS and YYNGEE. CDR3 coding DNA: TGTGCCAGCAGCGTAGAGTCAGGCGGCTACACCTTC. Amino acid sequence: CASSVESGGYTF.

The chain recombines TRBV27 with TRBJ1-5, with 7 nucleotides matching TRBD1. The CDR3 covers 17 residues. V lost 3 bases, J lost 6 bases, and 14 bases stayed unmatched. The germline V gene encodes CDR1 MNHEY and CDR2 SMNVEV (reference sequence). Written as DNA, the CDR3 is TGTGCCAGCAGTTTCCGACCACCCGACAGGGTGGGTCAGCCCCAGCATTTT. Protein: CASSFRPPDRVGQPQHF.

The gene calls are TRBV6-5 and TRBJ2-1; 8 bases align to TRBD2. The CDR3 consists of 14 residues. V was pared by 5 bases and J by 6 bases, with 6 bases of the junction left unmatched. Germline CDR1 MNHEY, CDR2 SVGAGI. The CDR3 DNA reads as TGTGCCAGCAGTCCCGGGAGGGTACTCAATGAGCAGTTCTTC. Translating it yields CASSPGRVLNEQFF.

The chain combines TRBV6-1 with TRBJ1-1; tentatively, D is TRBD1 (6 bases). The V gene lost 2 bases and the J gene lost 5 bases, with 18 bases spanning the gap. This CDR3 has 16 residues. Germline CDR1 MNHNS, CDR2 SASEGT. The CDR3 loop reads CASSEYGGISRTEAFF. As DNA, the CDR3 is TGTGCCAGCAGTGAATATGGGGGCATAAGCCGGACTGAAGCTTTCTTT.